This TCR beta chain was retrieved from a study of identical twins. To note about this clonotype: Its antigen remains unidentified.

The CDR3 length is 12 residues. Trimming took 6 bases from V and 7 from J, leaving 16 bases between them. The germline V gene has CDR1 DFQATT and CDR2 SNEGSKA (reference sequence). Study results and limitations: Cord blood beta clonotypes that were abundant carried fewer insertions, and memory repertoires showed no such trend.

TCRdb processed the 5' RACE reads anew with MiXCR; each CDR3 protein has one entry. The sample contains 300,000 to 400,000 distinct CDR3 sequences, roughly an eighth of which appear only once. The data were also submitted as part of a second study, on yellow fever vaccine responses in identical twins.

The chain joins TRBV20-1 to TRBJ2-7; TRBD2 is a possible D gene (6 bases). Sequencing was carried out using CD8+ T cells sorted from blood. This receptor was identified in a woman in her late teens or twenties in good health. The CDR3 coding sequence is TGCAGTGCGGAAGCGGGCCTGGGAGAGCAGTACTTC. Residues: CSAEAGLGEQYF.